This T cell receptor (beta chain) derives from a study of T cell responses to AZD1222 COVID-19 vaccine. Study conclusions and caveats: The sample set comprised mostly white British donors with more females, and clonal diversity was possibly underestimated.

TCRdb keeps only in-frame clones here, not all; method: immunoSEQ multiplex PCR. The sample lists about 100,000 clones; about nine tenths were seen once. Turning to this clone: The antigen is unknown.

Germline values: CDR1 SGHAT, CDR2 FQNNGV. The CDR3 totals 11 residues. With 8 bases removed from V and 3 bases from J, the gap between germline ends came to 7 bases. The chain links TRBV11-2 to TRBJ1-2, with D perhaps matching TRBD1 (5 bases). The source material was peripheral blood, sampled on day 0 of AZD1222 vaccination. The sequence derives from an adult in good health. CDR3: CASSRDYGYTF. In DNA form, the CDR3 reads TGTGCCAGCTCCAGGGACTATGGCTACACCTTC. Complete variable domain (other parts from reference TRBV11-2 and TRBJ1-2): EAGVAQSPRYKIIEKRQSVAFWCNPISGHATLYWYQQILGQGPKLLIQFQNNGVVDDSQLPKDRFSAERLKGVDSTLKIQPAKLEDSAVYLCASSRDYGYTFGSGTRLTVV.